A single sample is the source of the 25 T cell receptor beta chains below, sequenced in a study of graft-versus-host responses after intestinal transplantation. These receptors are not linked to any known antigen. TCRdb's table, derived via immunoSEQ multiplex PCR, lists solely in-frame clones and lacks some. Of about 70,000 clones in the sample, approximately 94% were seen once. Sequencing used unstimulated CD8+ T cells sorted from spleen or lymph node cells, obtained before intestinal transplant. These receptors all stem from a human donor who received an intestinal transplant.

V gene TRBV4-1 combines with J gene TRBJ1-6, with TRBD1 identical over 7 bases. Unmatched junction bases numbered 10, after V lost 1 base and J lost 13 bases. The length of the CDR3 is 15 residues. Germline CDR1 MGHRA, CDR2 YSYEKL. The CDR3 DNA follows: TGCGCCAGCAGCCAAGGTACAGGGGCCCTAAATCCCCTCCACTTT. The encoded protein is CASSQGTGALNPLHF.

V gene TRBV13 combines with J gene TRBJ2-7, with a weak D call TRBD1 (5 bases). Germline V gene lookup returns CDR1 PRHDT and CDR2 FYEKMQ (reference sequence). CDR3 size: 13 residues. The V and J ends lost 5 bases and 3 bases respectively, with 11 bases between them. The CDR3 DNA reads TGTGCCAGCAGCCCTGGACATGACTACGAGCAGTACTTC. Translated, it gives CASSPGHDYEQYF. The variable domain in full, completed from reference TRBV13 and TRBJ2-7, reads AAGVIQSPRHLIKEKRETATLKCYPIPRHDTVYWYQQGPGQDPQFLISFYEKMQSDKGSIPDRFSAQQFSDYHSELNMSSLELGDSALYFCASSPGHDYEQYFGPGTRLTVT.

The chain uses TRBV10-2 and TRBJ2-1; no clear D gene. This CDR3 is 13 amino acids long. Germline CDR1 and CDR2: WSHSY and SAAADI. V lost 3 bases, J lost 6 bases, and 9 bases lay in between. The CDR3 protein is CASSDLTPNEQFF. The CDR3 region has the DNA TGCGCCAGCAGTGACTTAACCCCCAATGAGCAGTTCTTC.

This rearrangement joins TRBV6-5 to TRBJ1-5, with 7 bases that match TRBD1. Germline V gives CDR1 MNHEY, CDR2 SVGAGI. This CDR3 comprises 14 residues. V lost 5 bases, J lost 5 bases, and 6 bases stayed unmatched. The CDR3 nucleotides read TGTGCCAGCAGTCTTCAGGGGGAACATCAGCCCCAGCATTTT. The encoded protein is CASSLQGEHQPQHF.

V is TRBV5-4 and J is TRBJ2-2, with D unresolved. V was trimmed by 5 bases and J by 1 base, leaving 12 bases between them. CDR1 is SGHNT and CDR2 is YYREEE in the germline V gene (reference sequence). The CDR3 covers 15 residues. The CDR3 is CASRPGKGNTGELFF. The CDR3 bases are TGTGCCAGCAGGCCCGGCAAGGGGAACACCGGGGAGCTGTTTTTT.

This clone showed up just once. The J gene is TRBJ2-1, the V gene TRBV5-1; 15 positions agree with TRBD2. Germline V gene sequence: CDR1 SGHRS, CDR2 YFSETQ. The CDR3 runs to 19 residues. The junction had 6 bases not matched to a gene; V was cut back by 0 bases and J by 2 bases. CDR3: CASSLALGLAGGAYNEQFF. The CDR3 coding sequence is TGCGCCAGCAGCTTGGCCTTGGGACTAGCGGGGGGAGCCTACAATGAGCAGTTCTTC.

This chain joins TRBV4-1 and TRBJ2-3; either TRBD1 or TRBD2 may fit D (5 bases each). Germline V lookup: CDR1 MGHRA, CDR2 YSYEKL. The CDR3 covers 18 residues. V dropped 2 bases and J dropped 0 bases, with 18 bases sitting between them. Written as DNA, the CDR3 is TGCGCCAGCAGCCAACCTGCAAAGGGGAGTTTTAGCACAGATACGCAGTATTTT. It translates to CASSQPAKGSFSTDTQYF.

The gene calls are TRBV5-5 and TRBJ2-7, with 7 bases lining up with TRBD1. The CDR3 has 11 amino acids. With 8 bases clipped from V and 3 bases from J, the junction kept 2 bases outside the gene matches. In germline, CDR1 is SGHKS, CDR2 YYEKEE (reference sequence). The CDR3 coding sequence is TGTGCCAGTCGGGACAGCTACGAGCAGTACTTC. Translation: CASRDSYEQYF.

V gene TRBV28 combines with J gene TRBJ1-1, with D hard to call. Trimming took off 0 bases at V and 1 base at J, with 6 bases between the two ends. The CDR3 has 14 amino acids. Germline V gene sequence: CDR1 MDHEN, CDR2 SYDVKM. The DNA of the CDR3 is TGTGCCAGCAGTTTATGGGCCGGGAACACTGAAGCTTTCTTT. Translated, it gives CASSLWAGNTEAFF.

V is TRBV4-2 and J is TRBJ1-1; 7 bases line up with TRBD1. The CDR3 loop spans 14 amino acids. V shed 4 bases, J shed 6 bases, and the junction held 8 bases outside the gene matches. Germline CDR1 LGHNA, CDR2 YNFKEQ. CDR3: CASSRRGIGSEAFF. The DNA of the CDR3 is TGTGCCAGCAGCCGCAGGGGGATAGGTTCTGAAGCTTTCTTT.

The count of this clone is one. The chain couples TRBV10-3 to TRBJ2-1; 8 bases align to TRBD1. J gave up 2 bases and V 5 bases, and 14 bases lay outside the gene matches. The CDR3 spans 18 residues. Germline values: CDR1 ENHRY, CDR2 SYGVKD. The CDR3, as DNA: TGTGCCATCAGTACACACAAACAGGGGGATGGTGCCTACAATGAGCAGTTCTTC. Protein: CAISTHKQGDGAYNEQFF.

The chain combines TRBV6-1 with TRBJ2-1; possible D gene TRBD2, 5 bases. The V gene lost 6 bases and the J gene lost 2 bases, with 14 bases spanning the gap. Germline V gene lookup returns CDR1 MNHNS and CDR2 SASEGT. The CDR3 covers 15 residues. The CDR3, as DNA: TGTGCCAGCAGACCGGCTAGCTACACCTACAATGAGCAGTTCTTC. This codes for CASRPASYTYNEQFF.

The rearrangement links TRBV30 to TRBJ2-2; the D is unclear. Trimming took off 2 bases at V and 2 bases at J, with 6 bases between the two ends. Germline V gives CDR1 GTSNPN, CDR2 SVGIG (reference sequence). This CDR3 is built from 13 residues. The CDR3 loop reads CAWSPTNTGELFF. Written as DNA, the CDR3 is TGTGCCTGGAGTCCTACAAACACCGGGGAGCTGTTTTTT.

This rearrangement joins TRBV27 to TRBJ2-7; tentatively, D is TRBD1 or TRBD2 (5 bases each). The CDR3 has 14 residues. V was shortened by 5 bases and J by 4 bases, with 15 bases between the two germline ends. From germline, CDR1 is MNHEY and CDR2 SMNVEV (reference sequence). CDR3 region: CASSPVGVSYEQYF. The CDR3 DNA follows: TGTGCCAGCAGTCCGGTGGGGGTGTCTTACGAGCAGTACTTC.

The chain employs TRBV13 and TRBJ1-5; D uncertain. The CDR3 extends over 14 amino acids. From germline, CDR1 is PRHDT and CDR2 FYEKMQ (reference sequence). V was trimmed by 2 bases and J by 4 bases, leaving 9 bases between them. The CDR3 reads CASSLRGWNQPQHF. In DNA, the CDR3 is TGTGCCAGCAGCTTACGAGGGTGGAATCAGCCCCAGCATTTT.

The CDR3 is CASKALAGGPVFGEQFF. CDR3 nucleotide sequence: TGTGCCAGCAAGGCTCTAGCGGGAGGGCCCGTATTTGGTGAGCAGTTCTTC. The V and J genes are TRBV27 and TRBJ2-1, with TRBD2 matching over 12 bases. The germline V gene has CDR1 MNHEY and CDR2 SMNVEV (reference sequence). The CDR3 is 17 amino acids. V was clipped by 7 bases and J by 9 bases; unmatched bases: 16.

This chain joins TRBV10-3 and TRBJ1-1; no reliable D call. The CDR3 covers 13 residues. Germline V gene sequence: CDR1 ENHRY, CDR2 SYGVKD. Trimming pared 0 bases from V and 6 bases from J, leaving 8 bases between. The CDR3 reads CAISESGIAEAFF. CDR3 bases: TGTGCCATCAGTGAGTCAGGGATCGCTGAAGCTTTCTTT.

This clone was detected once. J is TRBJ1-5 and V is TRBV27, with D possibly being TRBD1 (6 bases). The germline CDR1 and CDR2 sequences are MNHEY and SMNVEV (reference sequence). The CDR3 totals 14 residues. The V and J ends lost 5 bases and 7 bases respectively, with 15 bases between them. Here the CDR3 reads CASSGAGARQPQHF. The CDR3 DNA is TGTGCCAGCAGTGGGGCGGGGGCGAGACAGCCCCAGCATTTT.

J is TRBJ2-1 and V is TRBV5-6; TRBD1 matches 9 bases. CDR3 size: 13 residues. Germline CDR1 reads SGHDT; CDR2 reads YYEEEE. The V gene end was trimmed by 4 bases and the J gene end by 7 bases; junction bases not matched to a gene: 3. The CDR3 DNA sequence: TGTGCCAGCAGCGAGGACAGGGGAAATGAGCAGTTCTTC. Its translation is CASSEDRGNEQFF.

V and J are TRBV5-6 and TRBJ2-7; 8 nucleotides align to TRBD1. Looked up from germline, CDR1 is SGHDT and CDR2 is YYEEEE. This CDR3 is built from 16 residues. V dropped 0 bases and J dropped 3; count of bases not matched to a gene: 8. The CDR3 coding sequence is TGTGCCAGCAGCTTGGACGGACAGGGCCTCTTCTACGAGCAGTACTTC. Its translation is CASSLDGQGLFYEQYF.

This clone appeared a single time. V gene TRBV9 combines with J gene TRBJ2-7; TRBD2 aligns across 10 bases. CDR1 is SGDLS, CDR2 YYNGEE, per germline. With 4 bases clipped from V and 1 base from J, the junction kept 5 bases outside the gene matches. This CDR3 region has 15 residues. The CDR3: CASSPASGSSYEQYF. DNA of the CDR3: TGTGCCAGCAGCCCGGCTAGCGGGAGTTCCTACGAGCAGTACTTC.

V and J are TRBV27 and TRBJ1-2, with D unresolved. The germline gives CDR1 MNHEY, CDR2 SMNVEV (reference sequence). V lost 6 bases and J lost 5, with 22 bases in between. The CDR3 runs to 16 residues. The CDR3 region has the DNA TGTGCCAGCAGCCTCAGCCACCTATACAAAGGGTATGGCTACACCTTC. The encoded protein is CASSLSHLYKGYGYTF.

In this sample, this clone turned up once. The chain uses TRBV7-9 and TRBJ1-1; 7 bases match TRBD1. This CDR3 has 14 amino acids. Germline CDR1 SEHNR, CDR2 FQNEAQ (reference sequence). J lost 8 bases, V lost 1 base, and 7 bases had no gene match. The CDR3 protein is CASSLGGTAEEAFF. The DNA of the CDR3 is TGTGCCAGCAGCTTAGGGGGGACAGCCGAGGAAGCTTTCTTT.

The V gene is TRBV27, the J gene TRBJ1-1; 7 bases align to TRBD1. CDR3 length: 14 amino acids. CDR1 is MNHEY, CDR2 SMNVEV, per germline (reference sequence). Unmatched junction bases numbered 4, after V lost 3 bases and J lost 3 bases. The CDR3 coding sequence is TGTGCCAGCAGTTTTTCCGGACAGGACACTGAAGCTTTCTTT. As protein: CASSFSGQDTEAFF.

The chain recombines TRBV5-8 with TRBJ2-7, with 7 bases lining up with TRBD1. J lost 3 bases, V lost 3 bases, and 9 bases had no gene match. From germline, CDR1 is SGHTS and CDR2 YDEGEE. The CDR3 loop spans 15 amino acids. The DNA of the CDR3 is TGTGCCAGCAGCTGGGGGACAGCCAGCCGCTACGAGCAGTACTTC. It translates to CASSWGTASRYEQYF.